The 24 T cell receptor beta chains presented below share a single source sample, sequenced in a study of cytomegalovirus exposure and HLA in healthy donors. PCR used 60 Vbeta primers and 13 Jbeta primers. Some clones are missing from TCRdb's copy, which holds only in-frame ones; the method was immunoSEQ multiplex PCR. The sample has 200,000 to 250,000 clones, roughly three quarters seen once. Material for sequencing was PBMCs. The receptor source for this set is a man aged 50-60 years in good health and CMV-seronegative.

The CDR3 DNA is TGTGCCAGCAGCTCCCACACCAACGAGCAGTACTTC. The encoded protein is CASSSHTNEQYF. V and J are TRBV7-8 and TRBJ2-7; D not resolved. This CDR3 comprises 12 residues. Looked up from germline, CDR1 is SGHVS and CDR2 is FQNEAQ. With 4 bases removed from V and 5 bases from J, the gap between germline ends came to 9 bases.

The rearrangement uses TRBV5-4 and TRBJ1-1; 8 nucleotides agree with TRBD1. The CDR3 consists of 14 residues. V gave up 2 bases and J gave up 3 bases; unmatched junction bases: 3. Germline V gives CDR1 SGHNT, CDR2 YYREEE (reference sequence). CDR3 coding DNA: TGTGCCAGCAGCTTCGACAGGGGCTACACTGAAGCTTTCTTT. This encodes CASSFDRGYTEAFF.

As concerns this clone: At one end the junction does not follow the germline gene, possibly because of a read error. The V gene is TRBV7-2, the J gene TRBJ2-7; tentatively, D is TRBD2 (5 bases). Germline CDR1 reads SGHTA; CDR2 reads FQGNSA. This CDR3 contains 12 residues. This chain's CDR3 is CASSLALNEQYF. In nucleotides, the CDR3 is TGTGCCAGCAGCCTAGCACTGAACGAGCAGTACTTC.

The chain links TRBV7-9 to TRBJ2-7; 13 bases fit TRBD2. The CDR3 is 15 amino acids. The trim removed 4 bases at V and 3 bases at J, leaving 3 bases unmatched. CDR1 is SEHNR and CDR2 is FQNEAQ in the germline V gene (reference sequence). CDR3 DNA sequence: TGTGCCAGCAGCTCCCGGACTAGCGGGGGCTACGAGCAGTACTTC. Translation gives CASSSRTSGGYEQYF.

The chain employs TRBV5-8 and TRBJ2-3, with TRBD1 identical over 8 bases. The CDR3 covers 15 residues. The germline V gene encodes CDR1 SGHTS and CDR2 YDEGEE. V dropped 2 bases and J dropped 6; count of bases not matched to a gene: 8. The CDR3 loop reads CASSFDDRGPDTQYF. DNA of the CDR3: TGTGCCAGCAGCTTTGATGACAGGGGCCCCGATACGCAGTATTTT.

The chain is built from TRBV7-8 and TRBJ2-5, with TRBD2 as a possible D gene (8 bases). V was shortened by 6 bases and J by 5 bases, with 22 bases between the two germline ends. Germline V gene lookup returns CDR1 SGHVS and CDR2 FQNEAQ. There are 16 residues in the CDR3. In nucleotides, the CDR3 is TGTGCCAGCAGTCGGGAGGGGCAGGGGGTTTGGGAGACCCAGTACTTC. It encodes CASSREGQGVWETQYF.

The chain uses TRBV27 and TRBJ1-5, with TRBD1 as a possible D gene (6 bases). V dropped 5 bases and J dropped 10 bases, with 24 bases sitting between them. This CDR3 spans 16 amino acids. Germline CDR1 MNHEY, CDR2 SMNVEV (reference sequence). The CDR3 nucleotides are TGTGCCAGCAGTCCGGGGGGCGGGGGCGCGGTAGGACCCCAGCATTTT. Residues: CASSPGGGGAVGPQHF.

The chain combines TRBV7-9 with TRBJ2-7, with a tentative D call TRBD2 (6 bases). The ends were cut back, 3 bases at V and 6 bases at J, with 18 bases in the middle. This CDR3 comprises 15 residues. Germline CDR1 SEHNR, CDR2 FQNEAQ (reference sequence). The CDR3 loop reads CASSFGGAQWGEQYF. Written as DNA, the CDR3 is TGTGCCAGCAGCTTTGGAGGGGCACAGTGGGGCGAGCAGTACTTC.

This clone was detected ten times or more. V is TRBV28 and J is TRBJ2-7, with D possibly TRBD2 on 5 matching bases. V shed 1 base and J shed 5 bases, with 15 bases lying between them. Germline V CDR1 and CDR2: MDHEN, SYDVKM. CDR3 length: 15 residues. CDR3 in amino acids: CASSLSASRRDEQYF. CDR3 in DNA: TGTGCCAGCAGTTTATCCGCTAGCCGCCGAGACGAGCAGTACTTC.

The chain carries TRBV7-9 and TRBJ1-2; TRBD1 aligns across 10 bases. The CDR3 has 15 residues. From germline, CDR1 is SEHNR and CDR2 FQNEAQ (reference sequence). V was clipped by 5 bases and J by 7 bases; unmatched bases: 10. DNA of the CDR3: TGTGCCAGCAGCATCACCGGGACAGGGGAGGGTGGCTACACCTTC. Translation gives CASSITGTGEGGYTF.

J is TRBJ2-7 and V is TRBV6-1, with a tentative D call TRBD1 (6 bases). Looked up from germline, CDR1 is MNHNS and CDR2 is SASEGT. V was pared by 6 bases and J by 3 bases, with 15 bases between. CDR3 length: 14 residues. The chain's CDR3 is CASRSGTNSYEQYF. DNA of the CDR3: TGTGCCAGCAGATCCGGGACAAACAGCTACGAGCAGTACTTC.

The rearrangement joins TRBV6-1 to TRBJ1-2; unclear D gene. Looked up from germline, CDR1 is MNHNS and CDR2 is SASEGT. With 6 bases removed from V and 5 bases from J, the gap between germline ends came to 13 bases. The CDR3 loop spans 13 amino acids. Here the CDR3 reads CASSDVLLYGYTF. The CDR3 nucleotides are TGTGCCAGCAGCGATGTGTTACTGTATGGCTACACCTTC.

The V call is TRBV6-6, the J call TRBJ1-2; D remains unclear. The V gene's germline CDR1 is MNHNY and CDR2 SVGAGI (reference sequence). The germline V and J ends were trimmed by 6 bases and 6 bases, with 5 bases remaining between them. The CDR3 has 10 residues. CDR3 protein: CASRQDGYTF. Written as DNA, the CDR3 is TGTGCCAGCAGGCAGGATGGCTACACCTTC.

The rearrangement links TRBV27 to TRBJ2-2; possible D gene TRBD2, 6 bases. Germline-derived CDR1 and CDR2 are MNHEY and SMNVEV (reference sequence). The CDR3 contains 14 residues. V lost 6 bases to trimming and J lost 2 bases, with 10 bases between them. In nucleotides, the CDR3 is TGTGCCAGCAGGGACTACCTAAACACCGGGGAGCTGTTTTTT. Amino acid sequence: CASRDYLNTGELFF.

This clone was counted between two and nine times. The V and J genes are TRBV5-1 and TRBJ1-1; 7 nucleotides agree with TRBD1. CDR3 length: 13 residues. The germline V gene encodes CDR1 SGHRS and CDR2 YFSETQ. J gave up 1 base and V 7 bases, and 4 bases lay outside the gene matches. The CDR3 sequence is CASSGQTNTEAFF. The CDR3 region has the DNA TGCGCCAGCTCGGGACAGACGAACACTGAAGCTTTCTTT.

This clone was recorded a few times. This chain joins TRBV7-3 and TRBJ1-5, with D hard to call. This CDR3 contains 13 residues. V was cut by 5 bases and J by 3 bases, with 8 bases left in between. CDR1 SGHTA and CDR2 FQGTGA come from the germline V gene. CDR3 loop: CASSPHPNQPQHF. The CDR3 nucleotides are TGTGCCAGCAGCCCACACCCCAATCAGCCCCAGCATTTT.

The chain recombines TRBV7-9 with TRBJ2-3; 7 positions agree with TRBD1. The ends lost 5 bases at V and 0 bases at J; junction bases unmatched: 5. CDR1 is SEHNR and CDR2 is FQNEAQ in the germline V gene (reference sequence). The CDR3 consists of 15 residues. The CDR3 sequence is CASSPGQTSTDTQYF. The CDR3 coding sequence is TGTGCCAGCAGCCCGGGACAGACTAGCACAGATACGCAGTATTTT.

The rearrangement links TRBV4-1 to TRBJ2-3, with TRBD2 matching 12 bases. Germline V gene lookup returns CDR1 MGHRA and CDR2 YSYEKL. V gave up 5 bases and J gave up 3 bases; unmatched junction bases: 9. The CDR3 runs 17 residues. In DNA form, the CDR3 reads TGCGCCAGCAGCTTACGACTAGCGGGAGAGGGTACAGATACGCAGTATTTT. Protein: CASSLRLAGEGTDTQYF.

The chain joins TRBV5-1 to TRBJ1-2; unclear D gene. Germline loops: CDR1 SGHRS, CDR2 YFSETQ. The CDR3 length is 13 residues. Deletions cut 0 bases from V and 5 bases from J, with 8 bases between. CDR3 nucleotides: TGCGCCAGCAGCTTGGAACAGAAGTATGGCTACACCTTC. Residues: CASSLEQKYGYTF.

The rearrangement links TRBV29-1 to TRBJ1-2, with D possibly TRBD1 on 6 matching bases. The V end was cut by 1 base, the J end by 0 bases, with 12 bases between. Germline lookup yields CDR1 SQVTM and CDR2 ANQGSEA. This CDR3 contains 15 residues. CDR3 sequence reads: CSVEGVRGSNYGYTF. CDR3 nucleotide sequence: TGCAGCGTTGAAGGTGTAAGGGGGTCTAACTATGGCTACACCTTC.

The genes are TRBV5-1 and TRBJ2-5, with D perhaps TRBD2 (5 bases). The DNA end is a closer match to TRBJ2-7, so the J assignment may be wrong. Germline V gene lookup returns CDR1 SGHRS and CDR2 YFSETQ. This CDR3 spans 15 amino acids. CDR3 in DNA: TGCGCCAGCAGCTGGGGTGGGAGCGGATCCTACGAGCAGTACTTC. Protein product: CASSWGGSGSYEQYF.

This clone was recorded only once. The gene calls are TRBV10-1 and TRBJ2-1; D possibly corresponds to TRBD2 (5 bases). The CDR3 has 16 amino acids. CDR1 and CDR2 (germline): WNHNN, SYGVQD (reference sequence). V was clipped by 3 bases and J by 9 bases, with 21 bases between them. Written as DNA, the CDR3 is TGCGCCAGCAGTGAAGGTCCGGCGGACTTAACGGGTGAGCAGTTCTTC. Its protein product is CASSEGPADLTGEQFF.

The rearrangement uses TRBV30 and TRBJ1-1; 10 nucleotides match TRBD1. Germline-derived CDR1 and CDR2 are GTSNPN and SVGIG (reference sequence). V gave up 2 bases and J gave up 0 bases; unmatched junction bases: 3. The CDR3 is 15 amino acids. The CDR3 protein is CAWSPTGGVNTEAFF. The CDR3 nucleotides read TGTGCCTGGAGTCCGACAGGGGGCGTGAACACTGAAGCTTTCTTT.

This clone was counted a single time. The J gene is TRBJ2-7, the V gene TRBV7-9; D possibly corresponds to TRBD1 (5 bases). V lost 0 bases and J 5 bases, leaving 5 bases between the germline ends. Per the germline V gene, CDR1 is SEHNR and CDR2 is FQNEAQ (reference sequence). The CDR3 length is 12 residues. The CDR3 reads CASSLAGDEQYF. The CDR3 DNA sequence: TGTGCCAGCAGCTTAGCAGGGGACGAGCAGTACTTC.